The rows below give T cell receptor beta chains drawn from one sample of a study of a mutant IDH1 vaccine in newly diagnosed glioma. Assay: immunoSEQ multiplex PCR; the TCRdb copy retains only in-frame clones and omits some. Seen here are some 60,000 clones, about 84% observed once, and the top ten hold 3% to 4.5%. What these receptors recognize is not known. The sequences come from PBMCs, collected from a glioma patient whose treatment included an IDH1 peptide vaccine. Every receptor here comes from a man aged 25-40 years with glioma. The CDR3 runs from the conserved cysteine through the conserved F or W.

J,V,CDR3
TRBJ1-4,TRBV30,CAWSVLGKGSRLFF
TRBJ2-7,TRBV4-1,CASSQEGDRDYEQYF
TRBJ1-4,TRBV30,CAWRAGTTNEKLFF
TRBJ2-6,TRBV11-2,CASSPSWGFSSGANVLTF
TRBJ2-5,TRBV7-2,CASSLSLGETQYF
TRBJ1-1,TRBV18,CASSPLQARRNTEAFF
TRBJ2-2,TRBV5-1,CASESFGAETGELFF
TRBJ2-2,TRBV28,CASRLAGGTGELFF
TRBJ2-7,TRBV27,CASSWRGRPYEQYF
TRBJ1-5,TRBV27,CASSLPGQPQHF
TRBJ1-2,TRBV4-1,CASSPSVLTGRNGYTF
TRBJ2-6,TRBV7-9,CASSSPGAGANVLTF
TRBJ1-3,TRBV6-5,CASRGQTGNTIYF
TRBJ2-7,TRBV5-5,CASSSTMQGNWGEQYF
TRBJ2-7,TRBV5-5,CASSLLLGVYEQYF
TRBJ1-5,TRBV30,CAWNSGDRGLQPQHF
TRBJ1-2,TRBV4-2,CASSQDEREAFGYTF
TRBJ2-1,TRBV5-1,CASSLDAGGGDEQFF
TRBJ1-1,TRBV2,CAGRDRGTEAFF
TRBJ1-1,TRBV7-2,CASSMTGFGTEAFF
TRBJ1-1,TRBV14,CASSQDGGASEAFF
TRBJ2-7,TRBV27,CASSWTGQGGRYEQYF
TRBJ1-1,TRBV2,CASSEGRTVNTEAFF
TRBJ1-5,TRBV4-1,CASSQVVKGYQPQHF
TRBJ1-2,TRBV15,CATSRGSGSYGYTF
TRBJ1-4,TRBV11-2,CASSLARGGKLFF
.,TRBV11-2,CASSLERGRYEQYF
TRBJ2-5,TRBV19,CATSSGGRIQETQYF
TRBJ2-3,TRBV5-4,CASSSDRNTDTQYF
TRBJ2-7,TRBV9,CASSGFPGLAGERGYEQYF
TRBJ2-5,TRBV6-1,CASRTGPYQETQYF
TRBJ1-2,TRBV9,CASSVAPEVYGYTF
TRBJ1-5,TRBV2,CASSEGGGHQPQHF
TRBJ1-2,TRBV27,CASSLIAGDGYTF
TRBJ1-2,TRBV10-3,CAISEGTVVNYGYTF
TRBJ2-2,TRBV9,CASSRTGGGYTGELFF